One and the same sample provided the 26 T cell receptor beta chains below, sequenced in a study of T cells in women clearing cervical HPV infection. Profiled with immunoSEQ multiplex PCR; TCRdb holds only in-frame clones, not every one. This sample's table reports 35,000 to 45,000 clones. Sequenced input: blood buffy coat. The receptors here all came from a woman aged 18 to 75 with a cervical HPV16 infection that either progressed to CIN3+ or cleared (not recorded which).

As to this clone: The read gets to within 3 residues of the CDR3 end, and the germline J gene fills in the rest. The chain employs TRBV2 and TRBJ1-1; 7 bases map to TRBD1. The germline V gene encodes CDR1 SNHLY and CDR2 FYNNEI. The V gene end was trimmed by 6 bases and the J gene end by 1 base; junction bases not matched to a gene: 5. The CDR3 length is 14 residues. The covered CDR3 bases are TGTGCCAGCAGCCTCAGGACAGGGAACACTGAA. It translates to CASSLRTGNTE. The whole CDR3 protein is CASSLRTGNTEAFF.

For this clone: The read is 3 residues too short to cover the CDR3 end, so that end is filled in from the germline J gene. J is TRBJ2-3 and V is TRBV19; 7 bases are shared with TRBD1. This CDR3 contains 15 residues. Germline assignment: CDR1 LNHDA and CDR2 SQIVND (reference sequence). With V trimmed by 3 bases and J by 0 bases, 3 bases remained unmatched. Incomplete CDR3 DNA: TGTGCCAGTAGTATCTACAGGGGAAGCACAGATACG. It encodes CASSIYRGSTDT. The whole CDR3 sequence reads CASSIYRGSTDTQYF.

Comments on this clone: Read sequence stops 3 residues before the CDR3 end, and the germline J gene provides the missing end. The rearrangement joins TRBV7-9 to TRBJ2-4, with D unresolved. The CDR3 extends over 13 amino acids. CDR1 SEHNR and CDR2 FQNEAQ come from the germline V gene (reference sequence). CDR3: CASSLGPRGGQYF. CDR3 DNA, as far as it was read: TGTGCCAGCAGCTTAGGACCTCGCGGTGGT.

About this clone itself: From the germline J gene comes the end of the CDR3, since the read stops 3 residues before it. This chain joins TRBV12-3 or TRBV12-4 and TRBJ2-1; 7 bases align to TRBD2. V gave up 11 bases and J gave up 2 bases; unmatched junction bases: 9. This CDR3 has 14 amino acids. The CDR3 loop is CASRTGGTYNEQFF. The sequenced part of the CDR3 DNA is TGTGCCTCCCGGACGGGGGGAACCTACAATGAG.

As concerns this clone: Coverage ceases 3 residues before the CDR3 finishes, and the germline J gene fills in the end. The chain joins TRBV4-1 to TRBJ2-7; perhaps TRBD1 as D (6 bases). This CDR3 has 17 amino acids. V lost 0 bases to trimming and J lost 0 bases, with 15 bases between them. Germline V gene sequence: CDR1 MGHRA, CDR2 YSYEKL. The CDR3 DNA, read in part, is TGCGCCAGCAGCCAAGAGGGGTCAGGGGACCCCTCCTACGAG. Encoded protein: CASSQEGSGDPSYE. The whole CDR3 reads CASSQEGSGDPSYEQYF.

Concerning this clone: The observed sequence ends 3 residues before the CDR3 terminus, with the missing tail filled in from the germline J gene. Other DNA sequences in the same sample also yield this CDR3. The V and J genes are TRBV19 and TRBJ1-3; perhaps TRBD1 as D (6 bases). Germline assignment: CDR1 LNHDA and CDR2 SQIVND (reference sequence). The germline V and J ends were trimmed by 4 bases and 0 bases, with 16 bases remaining between them. The CDR3 has 17 residues. CDR3 region: CASSRLAGQYSGNTIYF. The CDR3 bases that were read are TGTGCCAGTAGTAGGCTAGCGGGACAATACTCTGGAAACACC.

Of note for this clone: The CDR3 end lies 3 residues beyond the end of the read and is filled in from the germline J gene. The rearrangement links TRBV19 to TRBJ2-5; 13 nucleotides line up with TRBD2. Trimming removed 9 bases from V and 4 bases from J; junction bases left unmatched: 11. CDR1 is LNHDA and CDR2 is SQIVND in the germline V gene (reference sequence). CDR3 length: 16 amino acids. This chain's CDR3 is CASALAGGPSGETQYF. The DNA read from the CDR3 is TGTGCCAGCGCACTAGCGGGAGGGCCGAGTGGAGAGACC.

About this clone itself: A read error may account for a junction end that differs from germline. With the read ending 3 residues before the CDR3 end, the germline J gene is used to fill in that end. The V and J genes are TRBV4-1 and TRBJ2-7; D remains unclear. This CDR3 comprises 16 residues. The V gene's germline CDR1 is MGHRA and CDR2 YSYEKL. CDR3 DNA, as far as it was read: TGCACCAGCAGCCAAGCTCCACGAGCATCCCTCTACGAG. This translates into CTSSQAPRASLYE. The complete CDR3 protein is CTSSQAPRASLYEQYF.

Remarks on this clone: The read ends 3 residues early relative to the CDR3; the germline J gene fills the gap. The rearrangement joins TRBV7-3 to TRBJ2-2, with D possibly matching TRBD1 (6 bases). The germline V gene has CDR1 SGHTA and CDR2 FQGTGA. This CDR3 has 15 amino acids. V was trimmed by 2 bases and J by 1 base, leaving 8 bases between them. The chain's CDR3 is CASSLEGVNTGELFF. The sequenced CDR3 bases are TGTGCCAGCAGCTTAGAGGGGGTGAACACCGGGGAG.

On this clone itself: The read halts 3 residues ahead of the CDR3 end, with the missing end drawn from the germline J gene. The chain has TRBV4-1 and TRBJ2-7, with TRBD2 identical over 8 bases. This CDR3 region has 15 residues. Germline loops: CDR1 MGHRA, CDR2 YSYEKL. The V gene end was trimmed by 2 bases and the J gene end by 4 bases; junction bases not matched to a gene: 7. CDR3 residues: CASSQTSGTLYEQYF. Incomplete CDR3 DNA: TGCGCCAGCAGCCAAACTAGCGGCACACTGTACGAG.

On this clone itself: The read falls 3 residues short of the CDR3 end, and the missing part is taken from the germline J gene. The chain is built from TRBV6-2 or TRBV6-3 and TRBJ1-2; weak D call: TRBD1 (6 bases). The CDR3 runs 15 residues. The germline CDR1 and CDR2 sequences are MNHEY and SVGEGT. Trimming shortened V by 6 bases and J by 2 bases, and 16 bases separated the two germline ends. The sequenced part of the CDR3 DNA is TGTGCCAGCAGGGGGACAAACCTTCGAAACTATGGC. Translation gives CASRGTNLRNYG. The full CDR3 is CASRGTNLRNYGYTF.

As to this clone: The DNA ends 3 residues before the CDR3 does, and the rest of the CDR3 is filled in from the germline J gene. J is TRBJ1-2 and V is TRBV20-1; no definite D call. Germline CDR1 DFQATT, CDR2 SNEGSKA (reference sequence). CDR3 length: 16 amino acids. The DNA read from the CDR3 is TGCAGTGCTAGAGATCTGGAGGGCAGCCCCGATCAGGGC. As protein: CSARDLEGSPDQG. The entire CDR3 sequence reads CSARDLEGSPDQGYTF.

About this clone: The DNA ends 3 residues before the CDR3 does, and the rest of the CDR3 is filled in from the germline J gene. The chain carries TRBV5-6 and TRBJ2-2; D remains ambiguous. Germline CDR1 SGHDT, CDR2 YYEEEE. The CDR3 is 14 residues long. This CDR3 is CASSLESRVEKLFF. The sequenced part of the CDR3 DNA is TGTGCCAGCAGCTTGGAGAGTAGGGTCGAAAAG.

As to this clone: The CDR3 goes on 3 residues after the read ends, and that part is filled in from the germline J gene. The chain joins TRBV30 to TRBJ2-2; D might be TRBD2 (7 bases). The length of the CDR3 is 16 residues. The germline gives CDR1 GTSNPN, CDR2 SVGIG (reference sequence). CDR3 protein: CAWRGGAEVQNSPLFF. The sequenced part of the CDR3 DNA is TGTGCCTGGAGGGGGGGGGCTGAAGTCCAAAATTCACCG.

On this clone itself: The sequence runs out 3 residues before the end of the CDR3; the remainder is reconstructed from the germline J gene. The chain employs TRBV28 and TRBJ2-3; D assignment may be TRBD1 or TRBD2 (5 bases each). Germline CDR1 and CDR2: MDHEN and SYDVKM. This CDR3 is 15 amino acids long. The V end was cut by 6 bases, the J end by 3 bases, with 16 bases between. CDR3 DNA (partial): TGTGCCAGCAGACCAGGGAGCCCTCTGACAGATACG. Its protein is CASRPGSPLTDT. The whole CDR3 sequence reads CASRPGSPLTDTQYF.

Regarding this clone: The observed sequence ends 3 residues before the CDR3 terminus, with the missing tail filled in from the germline J gene. Other DNA sequences in this sample translate to the same CDR3. The chain uses TRBV19 and TRBJ2-2; TRBD1 aligns across 9 bases. The CDR3 is 15 amino acids. Trimming cost V 5 bases and J 1 base; bases outside gene matches: 2. The V gene's germline CDR1 is LNHDA and CDR2 SQIVND (reference sequence). The covered CDR3 bases are TGTGCCAGTAGTTCGGGACAGGGGAACACCGGGGAG. Its protein product is CASSSGQGNTGE. The entire CDR3 reads CASSSGQGNTGELFF.

In the case of this clone: The CDR3 end falls 3 residues outside the read, so it is completed with the germline J gene. V gene TRBV2 combines with J gene TRBJ2-3, with D hard to call. The CDR3 is 12 residues long. Germline assignment: CDR1 SNHLY and CDR2 FYNNEI. Incomplete CDR3 DNA: TGTGCCAGCAATAGGGTAGGGCAGCCG. It translates to CASNRVGQP. The whole CDR3 reads CASNRVGQPQYF.

With respect to this clone: From the germline J gene comes the end of the CDR3, since the read stops 3 residues before it. The chain couples TRBV2 to TRBJ1-5; the D is unclear. Looked up from germline, CDR1 is SNHLY and CDR2 is FYNNEI. Trimming took off 4 bases at V and 1 base at J, with 11 bases between the two ends. CDR3 length: 15 residues. The CDR3 loop reads CASSVERASNQPQHF. Incomplete CDR3 DNA: TGTGCCAGCAGTGTAGAGAGGGCCAGCAATCAGCCC.

Of note for this clone: The CDR3 goes on 3 residues after the read ends, and that part is filled in from the germline J gene. This sequence joins TRBV29-1 and TRBJ1-2, with 9 bases lining up with TRBD1. The V gene's germline CDR1 is SQVTM and CDR2 ANQGSEA. Trimming took 2 bases from V and 0 from J; bases not matched to a gene: 4. CDR3 length equals 15 residues. Here the CDR3 reads CSVELRTGANYGYTF. The sequenced part of the CDR3 DNA is TGCAGCGTTGAACTACGGACAGGGGCTAACTATGGC.

Notes on this clone: The read finishes 3 residues shy of the CDR3 end, and the germline J gene is used to complete it. This chain connects TRBV5-6 to TRBJ1-1, with a possible D match to TRBD1 (6 bases). The CDR3 extends over 14 amino acids. CDR1 and CDR2 from the germline V gene are SGHDT and YYEEEE. V gave up 2 bases and J gave up 7 bases, with 15 bases separating them. CDR3 residues: CASSFWGGPNEAFF. The CDR3 DNA, read in part, is TGTGCCAGCAGCTTCTGGGGGGGGCCTAATGAA.

Worth noting for this clone: The read terminates 3 residues before the CDR3 end, so the remaining end is supplied by the germline J gene. The chain couples TRBV5-4 to TRBJ1-1, with TRBD1 identical over 7 bases. The CDR3 loop spans 14 amino acids. CDR1 is SGHNT, CDR2 YYREEE, per germline (reference sequence). J lost 2 bases, V lost 4 bases, and 5 bases had no gene match. CDR3 loop: CASSPRDSNTEAFF. CDR3 DNA (partial): TGTGCCAGCAGCCCTAGGGACAGCAACACTGAA.

Details on this clone: The read terminates 3 residues before the CDR3 end, so the remaining end is supplied by the germline J gene. The chain uses TRBV19 and TRBJ2-2, with a tentative D call TRBD2 (7 bases). The CDR3 is 15 residues long. Per germline, CDR1 LNHDA and CDR2 SQIVND (reference sequence). The covered CDR3 bases are TGTGCCAGTAGTGGAGGGGGGGCAGCTAATGAAAAG. Amino acids: CASSGGGAANEK. The entire CDR3 protein is CASSGGGAANEKLFF.

About this clone itself: Read coverage stops 3 residues before the CDR3 terminus; the germline J gene supplies the remainder. The chain recombines TRBV7-9 with TRBJ2-2; 7 positions agree with TRBD2. The CDR3 is made up of 14 amino acids. V gave up 4 bases and J gave up 6 bases; unmatched junction bases: 5. CDR1 is SEHNR and CDR2 is FQNEAQ in the germline V gene (reference sequence). The chain's CDR3 is CASSSRAGPGELFF. The DNA read from the CDR3 is TGTGCCAGCAGCTCGAGAGCGGGACCCGGGGAG.

About this clone: The CDR3 extends 3 residues past the end of the read, so its final part is completed from the germline J gene. This chain connects TRBV20-1 to TRBJ2-5; the D gene is possibly TRBD2 (6 bases). Germline CDR1 reads DFQATT; CDR2 reads SNEGSKA (reference sequence). This CDR3 has 15 residues. V gave up 6 bases and J gave up 0 bases, with 17 bases separating them. CDR3 sequence reads: CSAAPETRDQETQYF. The sequenced CDR3 bases are TGCAGTGCCGCCCCCGAGACTAGGGACCAAGAGACC.

In the case of this clone: Read data end 3 residues before the CDR3 end; the end is taken from the germline J gene. V and J are TRBV5-1 and TRBJ2-5, with a possible D match to TRBD2 (6 bases). CDR3 length equals 16 residues. Germline lookup yields CDR1 SGHRS and CDR2 YFSETQ. V was pared by 4 bases and J by 0 bases, with 16 bases between. Here the CDR3 reads CASSAPQGLYQETQYF. The CDR3 DNA, read in part, is TGCGCCAGCAGCGCTCCCCAGGGACTGTACCAAGAGACC.

A word on this clone: The read halts 3 residues ahead of the CDR3 end, with the missing end drawn from the germline J gene. The chain couples TRBV7-3 to TRBJ1-2; D is perhaps TRBD1 (5 bases). There are 15 residues in the CDR3. Germline loops: CDR1 SGHTA, CDR2 FQGTGA. CDR3: CASSPGSAGSYDYTF. CDR3 bases read: TGTGCCAGCAGCCCAGGGTCAGCGGGTTCCTACGAC.